This TCR beta chain was found in a study of cytomegalovirus exposure and HLA in healthy donors. Overall study results and limits: TCR beta sequences reportedly predicted most subjects' HLA-A and HLA-B alleles accurately. Despite most TCR sequences being rare, some public TCRs occurred in many donors.

Primers: 60 Vbeta forward and 13 Jbeta reverse. Clones were read by immunoSEQ multiplex PCR, and TCRdb kept only the in-frame ones, dropping some. The table has approximately 100,000 clones, about 75% seen once. Worth noting for this clone: Its cognate antigen is unknown.

CDR3 length: 13 amino acids. Per germline, CDR1 MDHEN and CDR2 SYDVKM. This chain uses TRBV28 with TRBJ2-7; 7 bases match TRBD1. The source is a man aged 50 to 59 in good health and CMV-seronegative. The sample was PBMCs. For the CDR3, the DNA is TGTGCTGCCTCCGGGACAGTATCCTACGAGCAGTACTTC. Residues: CAASGTVSYEQYF.